Following are 3 T cell receptor beta chains from one sample sequenced in a study of cytomegalovirus exposure and HLA in healthy donors (dated by TCRdb to 2016 to 2017). The library was built by means of the immunoSEQ multiplex PCR assay. For the multiplex PCR, a mixture combining 60 forward primers for TCR Vbeta segments and 13 reverse primers for TCR Jbeta segments was used. TCRdb provides this immuneACCESS table in a form limited to in-frame rearrangements. Some clones are lacking; in checked studies, under half of them reflect an unresolved V gene, and why the rest are absent is not known. The sample contains about 170,000 clones, approximately 80% of them found a single time. Of the sample, 0.7% to 0.8% is held by the ten largest clones. Sequencing was carried out using PBMCs. These receptors were taken from a female donor in good health and CMV-seronegative.

This clone was seen once. The chain has TRBV7-8 and TRBJ2-7; maybe TRBD1 (5 bases). V lost 1 base and J 6 bases, leaving 16 bases between the germline ends. From germline, CDR1 is SGHVS and CDR2 FQNEAQ. This CDR3 spans 15 amino acids. CDR3 coding DNA: TGTGCCAGCAGCTTAGAGACAGTCTCTAGAGGCGAGCAGTACTTC. The encoded protein is CASSLETVSRGEQYF.

This clone showed up just a few times. This chain links TRBV5-6 with TRBJ1-2, with 7 bases that match TRBD1. Germline-derived CDR1 and CDR2 are SGHDT and YYEEEE. This CDR3 comprises 16 residues. Trimming removed 3 bases from V and 0 bases from J; junction bases left unmatched: 8. CDR3 nucleotides: TGTGCCAGCAGCTCAATCTACAGGGGTACTAACTATGGCTACACCTTC. Translating it yields CASSSIYRGTNYGYTF.

This clone was observed a few times. V usage is TRBV19 and J usage is TRBJ1-6, with D unresolved. There are 14 residues in the CDR3. Trimming cost V 3 bases and J 6 bases, with 9 bases left between them. Germline assignment: CDR1 LNHDA and CDR2 SQIVND (reference sequence). CDR3 bases: TGTGCCAGTAGTATCGCCGTCGGTAATTCACCCCTCCACTTT. Amino acid sequence: CASSIAVGNSPLHF.